This TCR beta chain stems from a study of blood T cell repertoires in COVID-19. Study information: T cells, B-cell-depleted T cells, or PBMCs provided the cDNA or gDNA that served as material.

Those who participated ranged in age from roughly 18 to 95 years and resided in 20 to 30 US areas. Only in-frame clones appear in the TCRdb table, and some are missing; sequencing was by immunoSEQ multiplex PCR. The sample shows some 300,000 clones, roughly 89% of them seen only once. Germline loops: CDR1 LGHDT, CDR2 YNNKEL (reference sequence). V gave up 5 bases and J gave up 7 bases; unmatched junction bases: 6. There are 15 residues in the CDR3. The chain employs TRBV3-1 (or the pseudogene TRBV3-2) and TRBJ1-6, with 9 bases aligning to TRBD1. Sequenced material: PBMCs or T cells enriched from blood (not recorded which). This TCR came from a woman aged 50 to 60 who had been exposed to COVID-19. The chain's CDR3 is CASSGRTGANSPLHF. The CDR3 DNA follows: TGTGCCAGCAGCGGGCGGACAGGGGCGAATTCACCCCTCCACTTT.